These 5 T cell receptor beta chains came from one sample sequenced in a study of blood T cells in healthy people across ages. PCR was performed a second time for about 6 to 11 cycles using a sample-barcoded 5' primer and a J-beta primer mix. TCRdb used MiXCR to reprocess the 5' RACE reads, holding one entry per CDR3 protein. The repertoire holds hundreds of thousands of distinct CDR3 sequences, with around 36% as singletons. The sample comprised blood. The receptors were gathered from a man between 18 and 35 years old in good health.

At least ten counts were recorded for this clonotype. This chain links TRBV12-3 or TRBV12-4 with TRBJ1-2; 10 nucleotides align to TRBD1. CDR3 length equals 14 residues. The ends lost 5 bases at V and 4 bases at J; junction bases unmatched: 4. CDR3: CASSTGQGSYGYTF. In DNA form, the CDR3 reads TGTGCCAGCAGTACGGGACAGGGGAGCTATGGCTACACCTTC.

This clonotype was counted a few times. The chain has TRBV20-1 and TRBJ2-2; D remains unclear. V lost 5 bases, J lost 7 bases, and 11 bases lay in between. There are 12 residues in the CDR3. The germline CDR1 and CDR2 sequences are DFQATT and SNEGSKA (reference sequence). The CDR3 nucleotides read TGCAGTGCTTTCGCTGATTACGGGGAGCTGTTTTTT. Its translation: CSAFADYGELFF.

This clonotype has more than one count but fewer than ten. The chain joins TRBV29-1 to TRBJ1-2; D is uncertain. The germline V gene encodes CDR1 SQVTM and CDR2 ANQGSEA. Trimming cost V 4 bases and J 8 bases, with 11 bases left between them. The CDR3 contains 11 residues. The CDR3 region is CSVVSGDGYTF. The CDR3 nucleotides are TGCAGCGTTGTGTCGGGAGACGGCTACACCTTC.

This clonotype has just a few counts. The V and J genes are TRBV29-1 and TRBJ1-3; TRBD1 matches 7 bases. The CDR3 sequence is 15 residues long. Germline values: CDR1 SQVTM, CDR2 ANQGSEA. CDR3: CSVIQQGSAGNTIYF. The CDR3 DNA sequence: TGCAGTGTTATCCAACAGGGGTCTGCTGGAAACACCATATATTTT.

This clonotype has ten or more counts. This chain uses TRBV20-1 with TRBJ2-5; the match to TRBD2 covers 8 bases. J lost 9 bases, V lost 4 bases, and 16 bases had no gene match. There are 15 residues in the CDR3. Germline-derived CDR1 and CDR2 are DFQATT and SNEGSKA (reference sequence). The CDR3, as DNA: TGCAGTGCTATGCTCACCCCAAGGGTCGGGGGGGCCCAGTACTTC. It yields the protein CSAMLTPRVGGAQYF.